This record covers a single T cell receptor (beta chain). The data stem from a study of cytomegalovirus exposure and HLA in healthy donors. This CDR3 comprises 14 residues. V shed 2 bases and J shed 4 bases, with 11 bases lying between them. The germline CDR1 and CDR2 sequences are ENHRY and SYGVKD. TCRdb keeps only in-frame clones here, not all; method: immunoSEQ multiplex PCR. The table has approximately 130,000 clones, about 84% seen once. The chain uses TRBV10-3 and TRBJ1-2, with D possibly being TRBD1 (5 bases). This clonotype was sampled from a woman aged 30 to 39 in good health and CMV-seronegative. The sequenced sample was PBMCs. CDR3 in DNA: TGTGCCATCAGTGAGACACAGGACCCCTATGGCTACACCTTC. Translating gives CAISETQDPYGYTF.